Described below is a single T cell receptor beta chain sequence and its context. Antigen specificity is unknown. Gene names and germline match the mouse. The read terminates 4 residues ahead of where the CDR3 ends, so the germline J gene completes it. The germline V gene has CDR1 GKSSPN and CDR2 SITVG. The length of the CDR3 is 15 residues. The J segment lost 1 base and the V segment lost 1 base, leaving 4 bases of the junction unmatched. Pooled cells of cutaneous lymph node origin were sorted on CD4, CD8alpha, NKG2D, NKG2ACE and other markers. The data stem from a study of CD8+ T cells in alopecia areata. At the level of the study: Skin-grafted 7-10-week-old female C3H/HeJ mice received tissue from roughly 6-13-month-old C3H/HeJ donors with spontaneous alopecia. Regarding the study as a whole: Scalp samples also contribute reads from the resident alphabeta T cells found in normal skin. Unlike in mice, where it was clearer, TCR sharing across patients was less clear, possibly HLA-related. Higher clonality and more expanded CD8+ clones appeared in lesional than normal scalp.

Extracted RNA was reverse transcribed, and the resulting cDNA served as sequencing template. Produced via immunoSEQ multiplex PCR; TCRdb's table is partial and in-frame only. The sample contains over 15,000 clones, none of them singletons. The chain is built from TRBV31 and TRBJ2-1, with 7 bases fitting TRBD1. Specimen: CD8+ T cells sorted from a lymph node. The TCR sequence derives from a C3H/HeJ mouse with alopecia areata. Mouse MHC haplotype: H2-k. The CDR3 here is CAWSPLTGNYAEQFF. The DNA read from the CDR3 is TGTGCCTGGAGTCCATTGACAGGGAACTATGCT.